Shown below are 27 T cell receptor beta chains from a single sample sequenced in a study of T cells in Graves' hyperthyroidism and ophthalmopathy. What was amplified from RNA transcripts were TCR beta CDR3 regions. The HTBI primer set was used in a first-round RT-PCR of the TCR CDR3. From the multiplex PCR reads, TCRdb called clonotypes with MiXCR, one entry per CDR3 protein. The profile shows about 98,000 distinct CDR3 sequences, approximately 39% of them singletons. Sequences were obtained from peripheral blood or thyroid tissue (not recorded which). The origin of the receptors is a woman aged 30 to 39 with Graves' hyperthyroidism.

A word on this clonotype: A junction end diverges from the germline sequence, so it may reflect a read error. This rearrangement joins TRBV20-1 to TRBJ1-5; tentative D call: TRBD1 (5 bases). Germline CDR1 is DFQATT and CDR2 is SNEGSKA (reference sequence). The CDR3 has 14 amino acids. CDR3 DNA: TGCAGTGCTAGAATCCTGACAGACAATCAGCCACAGCATTTT. Amino acids: CSARILTDNQPQHF.

On this clonotype itself: The junction does not match germline at one end; this may be a read error. The CDR3 here is CASSLWQGRMNTEAF. CDR3 nucleotide sequence: TGTGCCAGCAGTTTATGGCAGGGGAGGATGAACACTGAAGCTTTC. The rearrangement uses TRBV12-3 or TRBV12-4 and TRBJ2-6; D tentatively reads TRBD1 or TRBD2 (6 bases each). The CDR3 is 15 amino acids.

This chain uses TRBV20-1 with TRBJ1-5; 9 nucleotides agree with TRBD1. V was pared by 6 bases and J by 14 bases, with 11 bases of the junction left unmatched. The CDR3 totals 12 residues. The germline V gene has CDR1 DFQATT and CDR2 SNEGSKA (reference sequence). In nucleotides, the CDR3 is TGCAGTGCCCGAGGGACAGGGAAAGGCGAGCATTTT. The encoded protein is CSARGTGKGEHF.

The chain carries TRBV2 and TRBJ1-5, with TRBD1 matching over 12 bases. The CDR3 covers 16 residues. Germline CDR1 and CDR2: SNHLY and FYNNEI. The V gene end was trimmed by 6 bases and the J gene end by 3 bases; junction bases not matched to a gene: 6. This CDR3 is CASSPGTGGTNQPQHF. The CDR3 DNA reads as TGTGCCAGCAGCCCCGGGACAGGGGGCACCAATCAGCCCCAGCATTTT.

This clonotype came up many times. V is TRBV4-2 and J is TRBJ1-4; D gene ambiguous. CDR1 is LGHNA and CDR2 is YNFKEQ in the germline V gene. The V gene lost 3 bases and the J gene lost 4 bases, with 9 bases spanning the gap. The CDR3 runs 14 residues. In DNA, the CDR3 is TGTGCCAGCAGCCACGGCAGGAATAATGAAAAACTGTTTTTT. Translated: CASSHGRNNEKLFF.

This clonotype came up many times. The chain has TRBV11-3 and TRBJ2-5; 8 nucleotides align to TRBD2. This CDR3 is 15 amino acids long. V shed 5 bases and J 5 bases; nucleotides not matched to a gene: 10. Looked up from germline, CDR1 is SGHNT and CDR2 is YENEEA. The CDR3 DNA is TGTGCCAGCAGCGCCCGGGGGGGGGTCCGCGAGACCCAGTACTTC. This gives the protein CASSARGGVRETQYF.

This clonotype has ten or more counts. The genes are TRBV2 and TRBJ2-2; D remains ambiguous. V gave up 6 bases and J gave up 13 bases, with 12 bases separating them. The CDR3 contains 11 residues. In germline, CDR1 is SNHLY, CDR2 FYNNEI. CDR3 DNA sequence: TGTGCCAGCAGCATCCTTCTGGGGCTGTTTTTT. Its translation is CASSILLGLFF.

This clonotype was observed at least ten times. The J gene is TRBJ1-6, the V gene TRBV28; no clear D gene. The CDR3 has 14 amino acids. Germline-derived CDR1 and CDR2 are MDHEN and SYDVKM. V was pared by 10 bases and J by 3 bases, with 13 bases between. CDR3 bases: TGTGCCATCCGGACTGCGGGCTATAATTCACCCCTCCACTTT. Translated: CAIRTAGYNSPLHF.

Comment on this clonotype: A junction end diverges from the germline sequence, so it may reflect a read error. This chain connects TRBV4-2 to TRBJ2-2; TRBD1 aligns across 8 bases. CDR1 is LGHNA, CDR2 YNFKEQ, per germline. The CDR3 loop spans 16 amino acids. The CDR3 protein is CASSQTQGANTGELSW. CDR3 DNA: TGTGCCAGCAGCCAGACGCAGGGGGCGAACACCGGGGAGCTGTCTTGG.

At least ten counts were recorded for this clonotype. The CDR3 sequence: CASRRGGISNQPQHF. Here the CDR3 DNA reads TGTGCCAGCAGACGGGGGGGGATTAGCAATCAGCCCCAGCATTTT. The chain is built from TRBV6-5 and TRBJ1-5; weak D call: TRBD1 (5 bases). Germline V lookup: CDR1 MNHEY, CDR2 SVGAGI. Between the trimmed V and J ends, which lost 6 bases and 0 bases, there was a span of 12 bases. The CDR3 contains 15 residues.

This clonotype came up many times. The chain employs TRBV5-1 and TRBJ1-2; 11 nucleotides agree with TRBD1. Germline CDR1 SGHRS, CDR2 YFSETQ. The trim removed 0 bases at V and 5 bases at J, leaving 9 bases unmatched. The CDR3 runs 17 residues. DNA for the CDR3: TGCGCCAGCAGCTTGGCCATCGTTGGGACAGGGGGTTATGGCTACACCTTC. It codes for CASSLAIVGTGGYGYTF.

CDR3 DNA sequence: TGCAGTGCTAGCGAAATTGGGACAGGGGGCGGGTGGGAGACCCAGTACTTC. Translated: CSASEIGTGGGWETQYF. The genes are TRBV20-1 and TRBJ2-5; 12 bases align to TRBD1. From germline, CDR1 is DFQATT and CDR2 SNEGSKA (reference sequence). The junction had 13 bases not matched to a gene; V was cut back by 3 bases and J by 5 bases. This CDR3 is 17 amino acids long.

This clonotype was observed at least ten times. The V call is TRBV7-9, the J call TRBJ2-2; the match to TRBD2 covers 7 bases. The CDR3 has 15 amino acids. V gave up 8 bases and J gave up 0 bases; unmatched junction bases: 6. CDR1 SEHNR and CDR2 FQNEAQ come from the germline V gene (reference sequence). As DNA, the CDR3 is TGTGCCAGCTCACCGGCGGGAGCGAACACCGGGGAGCTGTTTTTT. Protein sequence: CASSPAGANTGELFF.

This sequence joins TRBV20-1 and TRBJ1-2, with unresolved D. CDR1 and CDR2 from the germline V gene are DFQATT and SNEGSKA (reference sequence). The CDR3 extends over 12 amino acids. CDR3 DNA sequence: TGCGTGACTCTTAACAGTAACTATGGCTACACCTTC. Protein: CVTLNSNYGYTF.

J is TRBJ2-3 and V is TRBV5-1, with TRBD2 identical over 10 bases. The CDR3 consists of 14 residues. The V gene end was trimmed by 8 bases and the J gene end by 6 bases; junction bases not matched to a gene: 9. Looked up from germline, CDR1 is SGHRS and CDR2 is YFSETQ. DNA of the CDR3: TGCGCCAGTACTAGCGGGGCTACCCTCGATACGCAGTATTTT. This gives the protein CASTSGATLDTQYF.

The chain joins TRBV5-1 to TRBJ1-6; a possible D gene is TRBD1 (6 bases). The CDR3 loop spans 13 amino acids. Germline lookup yields CDR1 SGHRS and CDR2 YFSETQ. Trimming took off 0 bases at V and 13 bases at J, with 11 bases between the two ends. DNA for the CDR3: TGCGCCAGCAGCTTGGAACAGGGTGTTCCCCTCCACTTT. Translation: CASSLEQGVPLHF.

To note about this clonotype: At one boundary the junction diverges from the germline segment, which might be a read error. This rearrangement joins TRBV7-3 to TRBJ2-2; D is possibly TRBD2 (5 bases). The CDR3 spans 13 residues. CDR1 and CDR2 (germline): SGHTA, FQGTGA. The chain's CDR3 is CASSTRLPGELFF. CDR3 bases: TGCGCCAGCAGCACCCGACTCCCCGGGGAGCTGTTCTTT.

This chain's CDR3 is CAISEFGSEAFF. The CDR3 DNA follows: TGTGCCATCAGTGAGTTTGGCAGTGAAGCTTTCTTT. The chain employs TRBV10-3 and TRBJ1-1, with D uncertain. The CDR3 runs 12 residues. The germline V gene has CDR1 ENHRY and CDR2 SYGVKD. V was trimmed by 1 base and J by 7 bases, leaving 7 bases between them.

The chain is built from TRBV11-2 and TRBJ2-3; maybe TRBD1 (6 bases). Germline CDR1 is SGHAT and CDR2 is FQNNGV. CDR3 length: 13 residues. V lost 5 bases, J lost 8 bases, and 14 bases lay in between. The CDR3 is CASSLRQASTQYF. CDR3 bases: TGTGCCAGCAGCCTACGACAGGCCAGTACGCAGTATTTT. Variable domain in full (rest from reference TRBV11-2 and TRBJ2-3): EAGVAQSPRYKIIEKRQSVAFWCNPISGHATLYWYQQILGQGPKLLIQFQNNGVVDDSQLPKDRFSAERLKGVDSTLKIQPAKLEDSAVYLCASSLRQASTQYFGPGTRLTVL.

This clonotype has at least ten counts. V usage is TRBV25-1 and J usage is TRBJ2-2; D is uncertain. Germline V CDR1 and CDR2: MGHDK, SYGVNS. V dropped 8 bases and J dropped 2 bases, with 12 bases sitting between them. The CDR3 extends over 14 amino acids. This CDR3 is CASGVGINTGELFF. Written as DNA, the CDR3 is TGTGCCAGCGGGGTAGGGATTAACACCGGGGAGCTGTTTTTT.

This clonotype was observed many times. The chain uses TRBV5-1 and TRBJ2-7; TRBD1 agrees at 8 bases. CDR1 is SGHRS and CDR2 is YFSETQ in the germline V gene. CDR3 length: 15 amino acids. The V and J ends lost 4 bases and 4 bases, in that order; junction bases with no gene match: 10. DNA of the CDR3: TGCGCCAGCAGCATAGGACAGGGAATATCGTACGAGCAGTACTTC. Protein: CASSIGQGISYEQYF.

As for this clonotype: A read error is possible here, since a much larger clone lies one base away. V usage is TRBV6-6 and J usage is TRBJ1-1; no firm D call. The length of the CDR3 is 16 residues. The germline V gene encodes CDR1 MNHNY and CDR2 SVGAGI (reference sequence). V lost 7 bases to trimming and J lost 6 bases, with 24 bases between them. CDR3 loop: CASKALWETDISEAFF. CDR3 nucleotides: TGTGCCAGCAAGGCTCTGTGGGAAACGGATATCTCTGAAGCTTTCTTT.

On this clonotype itself: It is unclear where the CDR3 begins or ends on the DNA, so no DNA is shown, and the CDR3 is as TCRdb lists it. The J gene is TRBJ2-3, the V gene TRBV2. The CDR3 sequence runs 22 residues, both termini included. Germline assignment: CDR1 SNHLY and CDR2 FYNNEI. The CDR3 protein is CASSFYICSAMRFGASTDTQYF.

Ten or more counts support this clonotype. J is TRBJ1-1 and V is TRBV9; 8 bases fit TRBD1. Trimming took 4 bases from V and 5 from J; bases not matched to a gene: 7. The V gene's germline CDR1 is SGDLS and CDR2 YYNGEE. This CDR3 is built from 14 residues. The CDR3: CASSPPGQVTEAFF. The CDR3 DNA is TGTGCCAGCAGCCCACCGGGACAGGTGACTGAAGCTTTCTTT.

The rearrangement links TRBV20-1 to TRBJ2-7; TRBD1 aligns across 7 bases. This CDR3 spans 15 amino acids. The germline V gene encodes CDR1 DFQATT and CDR2 SNEGSKA (reference sequence). J was trimmed by 0 bases and V by 4 bases; bases with no gene match: 9. The CDR3 loop reads CSAKDTGDNSYEQYF. In DNA form, the CDR3 reads TGCAGTGCTAAGGATACAGGGGACAACTCCTACGAGCAGTACTTC.

The rearrangement joins TRBV11-2 to TRBJ1-1, with D perhaps matching TRBD1 (5 bases). Between the trimmed V and J ends, which lost 5 bases and 5 bases, there was a span of 15 bases. This CDR3 is 14 amino acids long. Germline V CDR1 and CDR2: SGHAT, FQNNGV. CDR3 amino acids: CASSPWQGWTEAFF. The CDR3 nucleotides read TGTGCCAGCAGCCCTTGGCAGGGTTGGACTGAAGCTTTCTTT.

This clonotype was counted at least ten times. This chain joins TRBV5-8 and TRBJ2-7, with D possibly matching TRBD1 (5 bases). This CDR3 region has 14 residues. V gave up 5 bases and J gave up 2 bases, with 14 bases separating them. Germline V gene sequence: CDR1 SGHTS, CDR2 YDEGEE. CDR3: CASSRGPEAYEQYF. CDR3 sequence (DNA): TGTGCCAGCAGTAGGGGCCCTGAGGCCTACGAGCAGTACTTC. Full variable domain (rest looked up from reference TRBV5-8 and TRBJ2-7): EAGVTQSPTHLIKTRGQQATLRCSPISGHTSVYWYQQALGLGLQFLLWYDEGEERNRGNFPPRFSGRQFPNYSSELNVNALELEDSALYLCASSRGPEAYEQYFGPGTRLTVT.